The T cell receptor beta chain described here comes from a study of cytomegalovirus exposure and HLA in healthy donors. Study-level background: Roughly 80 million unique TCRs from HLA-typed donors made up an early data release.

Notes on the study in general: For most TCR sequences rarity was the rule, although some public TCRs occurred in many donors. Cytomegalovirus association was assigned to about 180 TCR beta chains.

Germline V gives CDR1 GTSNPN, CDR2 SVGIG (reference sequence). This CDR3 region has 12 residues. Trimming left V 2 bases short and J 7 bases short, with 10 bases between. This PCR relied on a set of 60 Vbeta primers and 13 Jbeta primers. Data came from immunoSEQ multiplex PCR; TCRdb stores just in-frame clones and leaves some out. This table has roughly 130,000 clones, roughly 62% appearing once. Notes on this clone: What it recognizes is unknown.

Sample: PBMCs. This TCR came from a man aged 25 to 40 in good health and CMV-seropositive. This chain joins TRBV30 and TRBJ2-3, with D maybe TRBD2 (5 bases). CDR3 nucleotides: TGTGCCTGGAGTTGGGAGAGATATACGCAGTATTTT. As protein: CAWSWERYTQYF.